The subject of this entry is one T cell receptor beta chain. The data are from a study of T cell responses to AZD1222 COVID-19 vaccine. Trimming removed 2 bases at V and 0 bases at J, with 16 bases between. The CDR3 is 17 amino acids. Per germline, CDR1 GTSNPN and CDR2 SVGIG (reference sequence). Sequencing used immunoSEQ multiplex PCR; TCRdb keeps in-frame clones, though not all of them. The sample carries some 130,000 clones, around nine tenths recorded once. This material consisted of peripheral blood, taken on day 0 of AZD1222 vaccination. The source of this sequence is an adult in good health. The V gene is TRBV30, the J gene TRBJ1-4, with D tentatively TRBD1 (6 bases). The CDR3 is CAWSSTGISATNEKLFF. The CDR3 bases are TGTGCCTGGAGTTCCACAGGGATTTCTGCAACTAATGAAAAACTGTTTTTT. The whole variable domain, remainder taken from reference TRBV30 and TRBJ1-4, is SQTIHQWPATLVQPVGSPLSLECTVEGTSNPNLYWYRQAAGRGLQLLFYSVGIGQISSEVPQNLSASRPQDRQFILSSKKLLLSDSGFYLCAWSSTGISATNEKLFFGSGTQLSVL.